Given below is one T cell receptor (beta chain) in context. The sample belongs to a study of technical replicates of blood from several donors. Repertoires were generated with immunoSEQ multiplex PCR, while TCRdb's copy carries only in-frame clones and drops some. This sample has approximately 100,000 clones, with 90% to 97% found just once. The CDR3 is 18 amino acids. With V trimmed by 0 bases and J by 5 bases, 12 bases remained unmatched. Germline V gene sequence: CDR1 SGDLS, CDR2 YYNGEE. The chain recombines TRBV9 with TRBJ2-2; TRBD2 matches 8 bases. The sample taken for sequencing was T cells isolated from PBMCs. The sequence was collected from a human donor in good health. CDR3 DNA sequence: TGTGCCAGCAGCGTAGAGGCCAGCGGGGGCCGCAGAACCGGGGAGCTGTTTTTT. Translation: CASSVEASGGRRTGELFF.